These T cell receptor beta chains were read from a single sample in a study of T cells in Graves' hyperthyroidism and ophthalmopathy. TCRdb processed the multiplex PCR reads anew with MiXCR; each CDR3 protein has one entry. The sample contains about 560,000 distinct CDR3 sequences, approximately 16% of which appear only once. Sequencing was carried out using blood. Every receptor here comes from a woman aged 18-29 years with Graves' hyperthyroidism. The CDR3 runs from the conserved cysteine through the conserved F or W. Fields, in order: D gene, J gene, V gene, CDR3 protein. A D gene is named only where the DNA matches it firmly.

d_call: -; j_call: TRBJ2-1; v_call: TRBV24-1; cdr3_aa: CATSDLRGRYNEQFF
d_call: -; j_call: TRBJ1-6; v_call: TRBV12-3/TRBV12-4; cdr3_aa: CASSQVVGGNSPLHF
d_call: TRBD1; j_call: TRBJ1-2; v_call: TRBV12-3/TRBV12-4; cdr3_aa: CASSYPGRQGAGYTF
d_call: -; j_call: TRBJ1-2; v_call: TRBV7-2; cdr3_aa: CASSVNIIANYGYTF
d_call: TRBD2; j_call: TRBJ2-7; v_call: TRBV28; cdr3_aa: CASNLSGSRYEQYF
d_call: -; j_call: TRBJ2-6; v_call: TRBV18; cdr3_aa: CASSPRQGGFSSGANVLTF
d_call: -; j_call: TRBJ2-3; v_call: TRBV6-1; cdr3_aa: CASSRVLSTDTQYF
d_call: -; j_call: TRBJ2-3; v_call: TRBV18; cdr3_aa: CASSPDIPGLSTDTQYF
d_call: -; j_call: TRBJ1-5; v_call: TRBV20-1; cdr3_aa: CSAVRPNQPQHF
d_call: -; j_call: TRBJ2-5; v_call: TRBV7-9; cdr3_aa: CASRHTGGEETQYF
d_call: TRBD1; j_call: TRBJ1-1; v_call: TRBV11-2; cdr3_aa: CASSSIQRGQGNTEAFF
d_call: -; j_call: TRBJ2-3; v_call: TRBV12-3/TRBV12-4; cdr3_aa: CASSPRWAAHEYF
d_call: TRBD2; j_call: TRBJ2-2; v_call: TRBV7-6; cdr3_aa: CASGLAGDTGELFF
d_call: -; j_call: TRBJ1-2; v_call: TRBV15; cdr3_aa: CATSRVRGAYGYTF
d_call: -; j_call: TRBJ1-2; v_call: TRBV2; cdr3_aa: CASSERGRGLDGYTF
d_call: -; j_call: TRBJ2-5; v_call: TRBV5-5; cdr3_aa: CASSLEQGRGETQYF
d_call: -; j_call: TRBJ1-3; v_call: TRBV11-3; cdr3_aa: CASSLELGSGNTIYF
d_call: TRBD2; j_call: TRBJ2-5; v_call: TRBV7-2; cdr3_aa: CASSQDRLAGGETQYF
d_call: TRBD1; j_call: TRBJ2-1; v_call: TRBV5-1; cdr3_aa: CASSLSGTGKNNEQFF
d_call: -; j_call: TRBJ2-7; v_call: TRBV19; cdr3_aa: CASSISRSSYEQYF
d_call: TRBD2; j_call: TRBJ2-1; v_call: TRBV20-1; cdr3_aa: CSARVKAGALNEQFF
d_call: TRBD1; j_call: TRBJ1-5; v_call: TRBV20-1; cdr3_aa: CSASPQGARGNQPQHF
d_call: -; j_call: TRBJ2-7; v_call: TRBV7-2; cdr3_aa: CASSLGWGYEQYF
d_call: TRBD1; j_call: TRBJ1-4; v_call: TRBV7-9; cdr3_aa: CASSLVGQGDEKLFF
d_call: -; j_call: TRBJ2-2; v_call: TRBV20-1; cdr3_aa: CSARDPTGNTGELFF
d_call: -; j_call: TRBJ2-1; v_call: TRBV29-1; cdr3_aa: CSVEGSVDEQFF
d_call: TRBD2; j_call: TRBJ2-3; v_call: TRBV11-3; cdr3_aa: CASIRVSGRSLTDTQYF
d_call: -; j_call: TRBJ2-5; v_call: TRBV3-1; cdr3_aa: CASSQHGGRRETQYF
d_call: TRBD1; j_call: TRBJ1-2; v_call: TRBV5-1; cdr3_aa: CASSRKGQTSGANYGYTF
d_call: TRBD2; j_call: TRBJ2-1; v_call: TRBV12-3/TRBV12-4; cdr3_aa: CASSNGVVAGFYNEQFF
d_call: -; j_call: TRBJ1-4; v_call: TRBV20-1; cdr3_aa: CSAPSDGINEKLFF
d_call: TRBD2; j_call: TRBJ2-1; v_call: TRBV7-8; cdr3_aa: CASSRGAGGGNEQFF
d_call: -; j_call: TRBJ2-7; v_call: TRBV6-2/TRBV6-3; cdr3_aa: CASSYSTTDHPRGYEQYF
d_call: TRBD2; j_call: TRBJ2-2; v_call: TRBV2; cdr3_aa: CASSEKRGRNTGELFF
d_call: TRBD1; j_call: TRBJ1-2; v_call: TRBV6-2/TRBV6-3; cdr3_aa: CASSYLRTGGSYGYTF
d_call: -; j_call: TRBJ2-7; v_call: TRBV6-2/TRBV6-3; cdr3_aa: CASSYSRDGTSYEQYF
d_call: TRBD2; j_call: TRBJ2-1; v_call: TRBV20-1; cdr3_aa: CSASGLAGGGTYNEQFF